These T cell receptor beta chains were read from a single sample in a study of T cells after yellow fever vaccination. TCRdb processed the 5' RACE reads anew with MiXCR; each CDR3 protein has one entry. Of 500,000 to 650,000 distinct CDR3 sequences in the sample, around 17% are singletons; the top ten hold approximately 15%. The sample here was PBMCs, taken roughly 5 days after the first yellow fever vaccination. Receptors originate from a man between 18 and 29 years old who received the YFV17D yellow fever vaccine. CDR3s include the opening cysteine and the closing phenylalanine or tryptophan. Fields, in order: D gene, V gene, clone size, J gene, CDR3 DNA, CDR3 protein. D genes are given only for firm matches. Rows may omit the clone size; those that give it use once, few, many or a size class.

D: TRBD1
V: TRBV4-1
size: few
J: TRBJ1-1
DNA: TGCGCCAGCAGCCCGAGTGGACAGGCGAGGAACACTGAAGCTTTCTTT
CDR3: CASSPSGQARNTEAFF

D: -
V: TRBV12-3/TRBV12-4
size: few
J: TRBJ2-5
DNA: TGTGCCAGCAGTTGGGGGGAACAAGAGACCCAGTACTTC
CDR3: CASSWGEQETQYF

D: -
V: TRBV4-3
size: once
J: TRBJ1-1
DNA: TGCGCCAGCAGCCAAGAGGGGGTGAGATCGACTGAAGCTTTCTTT
CDR3: CASSQEGVRSTEAFF

D: -
V: TRBV20-1
size: many
J: TRBJ2-7
DNA: TGCAGTGCTAGTTATAACTCCTACGAGCAGTACTTC
CDR3: CSASYNSYEQYF

D: -
V: TRBV6-1
size: -
J: TRBJ1-5
DNA: TGTGCCAGCAAACCTGGGGACAATCAGCCCCAGCATTTT
CDR3: CASKPGDNQPQHF

D: -
V: TRBV15
size: few
J: TRBJ1-1
DNA: TGTGCCACCAGCAGAGATTTTAAACCAAACACTGAAGCTTTCTTT
CDR3: CATSRDFKPNTEAFF

D: -
V: TRBV6-2/TRBV6-3
size: -
J: TRBJ2-2
DNA: TGTGCCAGCAGTTACGTTAGGATCGGGGAGCTGTTTTTT
CDR3: CASSYVRIGELFF

D: -
V: TRBV20-1
size: few
J: TRBJ1-1
DNA: TGCAGTGCTAGAGGGATAGGGCAGATGAACACTGAAGCTTTCTTT
CDR3: CSARGIGQMNTEAFF

D: TRBD1
V: TRBV9
size: few
J: TRBJ1-1
DNA: TGTGCCAGCAGCGACGGGACAGGGACCACTGAAGCTTTCTTT
CDR3: CASSDGTGTTEAFF

D: -
V: TRBV19
size: few
J: TRBJ1-1
DNA: TGTGCCTCCAAGGGTAGGGGTCACACTGAAGCTTTCTTT
CDR3: CASKGRGHTEAFF

D: -
V: TRBV3-1
size: -
J: TRBJ2-1
DNA: TGTGCCAGCAGCCAAGATGCCGCGGCCAATGAGCAGTTCTTC
CDR3: CASSQDAAANEQFF

D: -
V: TRBV4-2
size: few
J: TRBJ2-1
DNA: TGTGCCAGCAGCCAAGAAATCCGGTCCGCGGGGAACGAGCAGTTCTTC
CDR3: CASSQEIRSAGNEQFF